This T cell receptor (beta chain) was documented in a study of blood T cells in healthy people across ages. Germline CDR1 reads KGHSH; CDR2 reads LQKENI. The length of the CDR3 is 14 residues. Trimming cost V 3 bases and J 7 bases, with 15 bases left between them. A second PCR of 7 to 11 cycles used a sample-barcoded 5' primer and a J-beta primer mix. In TCRdb, the 5' RACE reads were re-called with MiXCR into one record per CDR3 protein. In the table there are some 690,000 distinct CDR3 sequences, approximately 22% of which are singletons. V is TRBV18 and J is TRBJ1-2; possible D gene TRBD1, 5 bases. The clonotype was recovered from a man between 65 and 85 years old in good health. The source material was blood. DNA for the CDR3: TGTGCCAGCTCACCGAATAGACCGGACACTGGCTACACCTTC. Translated: CASSPNRPDTGYTF.